Listed below are T cell receptor beta chains from one sample, sequenced in a study of CD4+ T cells in melanoma. Libraries were prepared by immunoSEQ multiplex PCR; TCRdb keeps only in-frame clonotypes and omits some of them. This sample carries about 140,000 clones, 92% of them seen once, and the ten largest clones take approximately 1.4%. Source of these receptors: a human donor with melanoma. The CDR3 runs from the conserved cysteine through the conserved F or W. A D gene is named only where the DNA matches it firmly. Part of the rows lack a size; the others show once, few, many or a class for expanded clones.

J,size,V,D,DNA,CDR3
TRBJ1-1,NA,TRBV7-9,NA,TGTGCCAGCAGCTTTGGGTCAAACACTGAAGCTTTCTTT,CASSFGSNTEAFF
TRBJ1-3,NA,TRBV5-4,NA,TGTGCCAGCAGCTTGGGCGGGGGCTCTGGAAACACCATATATTTT,CASSLGGGSGNTIYF
TRBJ2-1,once,TRBV2,NA,TGTGCCAGCCAGAGGGCCAACTACAATGAGCAGTTCTTC,CASQRANYNEQFF
TRBJ2-7,NA,TRBV6-1,NA,TGTGCCAGCAGTGATCGGGGATATTCCTACGAGCAGTACTTC,CASSDRGYSYEQYF
TRBJ1-1,NA,TRBV11-2,NA,TGTGCCAGCAGCTCGGATTTTACTTGGTACACTGAAGCTTTCTTT,CASSSDFTWYTEAFF
TRBJ1-1,NA,TRBV6-5,NA,TGTGCCAGCAGACGTAACACTGAAGCTTTCTTT,CASRRNTEAFF
TRBJ1-1,few,TRBV30,TRBD1,TGTGCCTGGGGTCGGGACAGATATACTGAAGCTTTCTTT,CAWGRDRYTEAFF
TRBJ2-2,NA,TRBV6-1,TRBD1,TGTGCCAGCAGTGCGCGACAGGGGCGGAACACCGGGGAGCTGTTTTTT,CASSARQGRNTGELFF
TRBJ1-1,NA,TRBV12-5,NA,TGTGCTAGTGGTTTGGCCGGTCACACTGAAGCTTTCTTT,CASGLAGHTEAFF
TRBJ2-1,few,TRBV7-6,TRBD2,TGTGCCAGCAGCTTTGGACTAGCGGGGGGGCTCTCCTACAATGAGCAGTTCTTC,CASSFGLAGGLSYNEQFF